This record concerns one T cell receptor beta chain sequence. What it binds is unknown. The data belong to a study of shared clonotypes between healthy human individuals. The wider study: The study used three CD4 naive, three CD4 memory, two CD8 naive and one CD8 memory plate per donor.

CDR3 length: 13 residues. V gave up 1 base and J gave up 2 bases, with 5 bases separating them. Germline loops: CDR1 SGHDT, CDR2 YYEEEE. Findings and limits, study-wide: Sorted-subset sequencing was shown by rarefaction to be incomplete despite large depth. With a handful of donors compared, roughly 4.9% of naive CD4 clonotypes were shared.

In the naive CD8 group, cells lacked CD45RO and were positively selected for CCR7, so terminally differentiated effector memory CD45RA+ cells were left out. Free of recent acute infections or vaccinations, the donors were healthy HIV-negative adults. Some clones are missing from TCRdb's copy, which holds only in-frame ones; the method was immunoSEQ multiplex PCR. The sample shows some 600,000 clones, approximately 96% of them seen only once. The clonotype originates from a young woman in good health. The rearrangement uses TRBV5-6 and TRBJ2-3; D uncertain. The sample consisted of naive CD8+ T cells sorted from blood. The CDR3 DNA sequence: TGTGCCAGCAGCTTGCGGCCCACAGATACGCAGTATTTT. Amino acids: CASSLRPTDTQYF.